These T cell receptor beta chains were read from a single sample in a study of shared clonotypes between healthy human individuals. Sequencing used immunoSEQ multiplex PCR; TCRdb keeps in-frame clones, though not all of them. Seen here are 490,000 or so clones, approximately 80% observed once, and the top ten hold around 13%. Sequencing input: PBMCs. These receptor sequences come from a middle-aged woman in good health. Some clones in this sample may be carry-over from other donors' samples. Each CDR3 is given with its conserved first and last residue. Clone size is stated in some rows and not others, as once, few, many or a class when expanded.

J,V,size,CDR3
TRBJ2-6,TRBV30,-,CAWSYPGTGASGANVLTF
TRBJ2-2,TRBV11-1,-,CASSPTVNTGELFF
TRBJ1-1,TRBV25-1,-,CASQGVIEAFF
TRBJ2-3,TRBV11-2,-,CASDRGGESDTQYF
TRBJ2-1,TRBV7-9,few,CASSLVYRVEQFF
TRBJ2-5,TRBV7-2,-,CASSRGGFQETQYF
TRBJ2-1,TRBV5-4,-,CASSLDGGRADEQFF
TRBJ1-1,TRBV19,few,CASGGTLNTEAFF
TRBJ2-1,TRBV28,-,CASRGTGNNEQFF
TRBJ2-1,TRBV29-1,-,CSVGGRNEQFF
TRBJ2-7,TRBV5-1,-,CASSLAGSVEGYEQYF
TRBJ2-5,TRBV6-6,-,CASSYYQQGSETQYF
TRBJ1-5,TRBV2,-,CASSGTGNQPQHF
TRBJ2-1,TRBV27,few,CASSPGGSYNEQFF
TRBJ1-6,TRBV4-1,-,CASSQYQGAKNSPLHF
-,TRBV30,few,CAWSTSAEQYF
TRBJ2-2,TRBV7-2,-,CASSPHGGGNTGELFF